These 25 T cell receptor beta chains were sequenced from one sample in a study of blood T cell repertoires in COVID-19. Sequencing was performed with immunoSEQ multiplex PCR; in TCRdb, only in-frame clones are kept and a portion is missing. The sample lists about 190,000 clones, over 75% occurring once. The sequenced material came from peripheral blood. These receptors came from a woman in her seventies with acute or convalescent COVID-19.

The chain couples TRBV5-3 to TRBJ2-7, with 8 bases that match TRBD2. TRBV5-3 has ORF status, its function being uncertain. Trimming cost V 1 base and J 2 bases; bases outside gene matches: 14. This CDR3 spans 18 amino acids. CDR3 nucleotides: TGTGCCAGAAGCTTGACGATCTCCAGCGGGGGCTTTCCCTACGAGCAGTACTTC. It codes for CARSLTISSGGFPYEQYF.

This chain connects TRBV4-1 to TRBJ2-1; 9 bases are shared with TRBD2. The CDR3 spans 15 residues. Germline V gene lookup returns CDR1 MGHRA and CDR2 YSYEKL. J was trimmed by 7 bases and V by 2 bases; bases with no gene match: 6. CDR3 protein: CASSQSISGRNEQFF. CDR3 sequence (DNA): TGCGCCAGCAGCCAAAGTATAAGCGGGAGGAATGAGCAGTTCTTC.

The V and J genes are TRBV9 and TRBJ1-2, with D uncertain. This CDR3 contains 13 residues. Germline V gene sequence: CDR1 SGDLS, CDR2 YYNGEE. Trimming cost V 0 bases and J 7 bases, with 10 bases left between them. The chain's CDR3 is CASSVEEGSGYTF. The CDR3 DNA is TGTGCCAGCAGCGTAGAGGAGGGAAGTGGCTACACCTTC.

Here the CDR3 reads CASSLARGQGDTEAFF. DNA for the CDR3: TGCGCCAGCAGCTTGGCCAGGGGGCAGGGGGACACTGAAGCTTTCTTT. The genes are TRBV5-1 and TRBJ1-1; 8 nucleotides align to TRBD1. This CDR3 has 16 residues. From germline, CDR1 is SGHRS and CDR2 YFSETQ. The J segment lost 3 bases and the V segment lost 0 bases, leaving 7 bases of the junction unmatched.

This clone was counted ten times or more. The gene calls are TRBV2 and TRBJ2-7; 11 bases align to TRBD2. The CDR3 is made up of 15 amino acids. The J segment lost 3 bases and the V segment lost 2 bases, leaving 3 bases of the junction unmatched. Looked up from germline, CDR1 is SNHLY and CDR2 is FYNNEI. The CDR3 loop reads CASSETGLAGYEQYF. In nucleotides, the CDR3 is TGTGCCAGCAGTGAAACCGGACTAGCGGGCTACGAGCAGTACTTC.

This chain uses TRBV5-1 with TRBJ2-7; 14 nucleotides agree with TRBD2. V lost 2 bases, J lost 6 bases, and 4 bases stayed unmatched. The length of the CDR3 is 15 residues. Germline V gene lookup returns CDR1 SGHRS and CDR2 YFSETQ. CDR3 sequence (DNA): TGCGCCAGCAGCTTCAAGGGACTAGCGGGAGTCGAGCAGTACTTC. It codes for CASSFKGLAGVEQYF.

This chain links TRBV9 with TRBJ2-3, with 7 bases that match TRBD1. V was pared by 4 bases and J by 2 bases, with 10 bases of the junction left unmatched. The CDR3 is 16 residues long. Per germline, CDR1 SGDLS and CDR2 YYNGEE. Written as DNA, the CDR3 is TGTGCCAGCAGCCAAAGACAGGGAAGCCCCACAGATACGCAGTATTTT. Protein sequence: CASSQRQGSPTDTQYF.

This clone was seen once. The gene calls are TRBV3-1 (or the pseudogene TRBV3-2) and TRBJ1-2; 8 bases are a match to TRBD1. CDR1 is LGHDT and CDR2 is YNNKEL in the germline V gene (reference sequence). The length of the CDR3 is 13 residues. V lost 4 bases, J lost 8 bases, and 6 bases stayed unmatched. DNA of the CDR3: TGTGCCAGCAGCCTCGGACAGGGACAGGGCTACACCTTC. Residues: CASSLGQGQGYTF.

The genes are TRBV19 and TRBJ2-5, with 7 bases that match TRBD1. V was pared by 4 bases and J by 4 bases, with 3 bases of the junction left unmatched. Germline V gives CDR1 LNHDA, CDR2 SQIVND (reference sequence). CDR3 length: 13 residues. This CDR3 reads CASSKRQGETQYF. The CDR3, as DNA: TGTGCCAGTAGTAAGAGACAGGGAGAGACCCAGTACTTC. The full variable domain, rest sourced from reference TRBV19 and TRBJ2-5, is DGGITQSPKYLFRKEGQNVTLSCEQNLNHDAMYWYRQDPGQGLRLIYYSQIVNDFQKGDIAEGYSVSREKKESFPLTVTSAQKNPTAFYLCASSKRQGETQYFGPGTRLLVL.

CDR3: CASSLEARNSPLHF. CDR3 coding DNA: TGCGCCAGCAGCTTGGAGGCCAGGAATTCACCCCTCCACTTT. This sequence joins TRBV5-1 and TRBJ1-6; D is undetermined. The CDR3 spans 14 residues. Germline V lookup: CDR1 SGHRS, CDR2 YFSETQ. V lost 0 bases, J lost 7 bases, and 8 bases lay in between.

This clone was recorded once. This chain connects TRBV18 to TRBJ2-5; TRBD2 matches at 8 bases. The V and J ends lost 3 bases and 4 bases, in that order; junction bases with no gene match: 13. The CDR3 spans 17 residues. Germline V gene lookup returns CDR1 KGHSH and CDR2 LQKENI. CDR3 DNA: TGTGCCAGCTCACCTCTTATGTCGGGAGGGAGTGGAGAGACCCAGTACTTC. It is translated as CASSPLMSGGSGETQYF.

The gene calls are TRBV10-3 and TRBJ1-5; 8 positions match TRBD1. CDR3 length: 14 residues. V was clipped by 10 bases and J by 6 bases; unmatched bases: 11. The germline CDR1 and CDR2 sequences are ENHRY and SYGVKD. CDR3 bases: TGTGCCACGTGGGATGACAGGGGTGGTCAGCCCCAGCATTTT. Protein product: CATWDDRGGQPQHF.

This clone showed up just a few times. The V gene is TRBV19, the J gene TRBJ1-1; TRBD1 matches at 8 bases. The germline V gene has CDR1 LNHDA and CDR2 SQIVND (reference sequence). This CDR3 has 15 amino acids. Losses at the gene ends were 7 bases for V and 0 bases for J; bases not matched to a gene: 7. The CDR3, as DNA: TGTGCCAGTACCAGGGGGCGCGGGATGAACACTGAAGCTTTCTTT. It codes for CASTRGRGMNTEAFF.

This clone has a single count. The chain recombines TRBV5-8 with TRBJ1-5; no reliable D call. The CDR3 is 13 amino acids. Germline V gene lookup returns CDR1 SGHTS and CDR2 YDEGEE. V was clipped by 0 bases and J by 5 bases, with 6 bases between them. The CDR3 coding sequence is TGTGCCAGCAGCTTGGCGGGGTATCAGCCCCAGCATTTT. It encodes CASSLAGYQPQHF.

The gene calls are TRBV2 and TRBJ2-2, with TRBD2 matching over 7 bases. The CDR3 has 14 residues. After removal of 4 bases from V and 4 bases from J, the junction contained 3 bases not matched to a gene. The germline V gene encodes CDR1 SNHLY and CDR2 FYNNEI. The CDR3 sequence: CASSGLAVTGELFF. The CDR3 DNA is TGTGCCAGCAGTGGCCTAGCGGTCACCGGGGAGCTGTTTTTT.

The rearrangement links TRBV10-3 to TRBJ2-5; TRBD2 agrees at 11 bases. Unmatched junction bases numbered 5, after V lost 6 bases and J lost 5 bases. Germline CDR1 and CDR2: ENHRY and SYGVKD. The CDR3 totals 14 residues. CDR3 sequence (DNA): TGTGCCATCAGGGGGGGGACTAGCGGCGAGACCCAGTACTTC. Its protein is CAIRGGTSGETQYF.

This chain joins TRBV11-2 and TRBJ2-3; TRBD2 matches at 7 bases. V lost 3 bases and J lost 0; bases outside the gene matches: 15. The germline V gene has CDR1 SGHAT and CDR2 FQNNGV. This CDR3 is built from 19 residues. CDR3: CASSFFVFAGDDSTDTQYF. The CDR3 coding sequence is TGTGCCAGCAGCTTTTTCGTATTCGCGGGAGATGATAGCACAGATACGCAGTATTTT. Full variable domain (rest looked up from reference TRBV11-2 and TRBJ2-3): EAGVAQSPRYKIIEKRQSVAFWCNPISGHATLYWYQQILGQGPKLLIQFQNNGVVDDSQLPKDRFSAERLKGVDSTLKIQPAKLEDSAVYLCASSFFVFAGDDSTDTQYFGPGTRLTVL.

V usage is TRBV5-6 and J usage is TRBJ2-5, with 7 positions matching TRBD2. CDR1 SGHDT and CDR2 YYEEEE come from the germline V gene. V shed 4 bases and J 5 bases; nucleotides not matched to a gene: 5. There are 13 residues in the CDR3. Written as DNA, the CDR3 is TGTGCCAGCAGCCACTGGGGGGGGGAGACCCAGTACTTC. The encoded protein is CASSHWGGETQYF.

The genes are TRBV5-4 and TRBJ2-3, with 14 bases matching TRBD2. Germline CDR1 is SGHNT and CDR2 is YYREEE (reference sequence). The CDR3 contains 17 residues. With V trimmed by 4 bases and J by 5 bases, 9 bases remained unmatched. CDR3 in DNA: TGTGCCAGCAGCCCTAAGACTAGCGGGAGGGCCAAAGATACGCAGTATTTT. Residues: CASSPKTSGRAKDTQYF. The full variable domain, its missing parts supplied by reference TRBV5-4 and TRBJ2-3, is ETGVTQSPTHLIKTRGQQVTLRCSSQSGHNTVSWYQQALGQGPQFIFQYYREEENGRGNFPPRFSGLQFPNYSSELNVNALELDDSALYLCASSPKTSGRAKDTQYFGPGTRLTVL.

The sample holds a few counts of this clone. The chain carries TRBV19 and TRBJ2-7; possible D gene TRBD2, 6 bases. The CDR3 runs 16 residues. V gave up 3 bases and J gave up 0 bases, with 15 bases separating them. Per the germline V gene, CDR1 is LNHDA and CDR2 is SQIVND (reference sequence). CDR3 nucleotide sequence: TGTGCCAGTAGTATCCTGGAGCGGGCGGGCTCCTACGAGCAGTACTTC. Amino acids: CASSILERAGSYEQYF.

The CDR3 here is CASSLSWTRSNTEAFF. The CDR3 DNA reads TGTGCCAGCAGCTTGTCTTGGACACGTTCGAACACTGAAGCTTTCTTT. V usage is TRBV5-5 and J usage is TRBJ1-1; tentative D call: TRBD1 (5 bases). CDR3 length equals 16 residues. Germline loops: CDR1 SGHKS, CDR2 YYEKEE (reference sequence). Trimming stripped 1 base from V and 1 base from J, with 14 bases between.

The chain links TRBV5-1 to TRBJ2-1, with a tentative D call TRBD1 (6 bases). The germline V and J ends were trimmed by 7 bases and 5 bases, with 16 bases remaining between them. Germline V CDR1 and CDR2: SGHRS, YFSETQ. The CDR3 runs 14 residues. The CDR3 protein is CASRPQGRNNEQFF. The CDR3, as DNA: TGCGCCAGCCGGCCCCAGGGGCGGAACAATGAGCAGTTCTTC.

The genes are TRBV27 and TRBJ2-7; 7 bases match TRBD2. CDR3 length equals 14 residues. Germline V gene sequence: CDR1 MNHEY, CDR2 SMNVEV (reference sequence). The V segment lost 6 bases and the J segment 3 bases; nucleotides outside the gene matches: 8. The CDR3 region is CASSLVAGGYEQYF. The CDR3 coding sequence is TGTGCCAGCAGCCTGGTAGCGGGCGGCTACGAGCAGTACTTC.

The rearrangement links TRBV9 to TRBJ2-7, with D maybe TRBD1 (6 bases). Trimming shortened V by 4 bases and J by 3 bases, and 14 bases separated the two germline ends. Germline CDR1 and CDR2: SGDLS and YYNGEE. The CDR3 contains 14 residues. CDR3 coding DNA: TGTGCCAGCAGCCAAGGACAGTTTAGCTACGAGCAGTACTTC. Translating gives CASSQGQFSYEQYF.

The chain uses TRBV7-9 and TRBJ1-2; TRBD1 aligns across 7 bases. There are 16 residues in the CDR3. CDR1 and CDR2 (germline): SEHNR, FQNEAQ (reference sequence). V trimming: 2 bases; J trimming: 5 bases; junction bases outside the gene matches: 11. CDR3 nucleotides: TGTGCCAGCAGCTTATCAGGGGGGCCCTTTGCTTATGGCTACACCTTC. Translation gives CASSLSGGPFAYGYTF.